This T cell receptor (beta chain) was retrieved from a study of monozygotic twins with inflammatory bowel disease. The germline CDR1 and CDR2 sequences are MNHEY and SVGAGI. The CDR3 covers 13 residues. TCRdb re-called the 5' RACE reads; every CDR3 protein appears as one record, without DNA. This sample's clone table lists about 300,000 distinct CDR3 sequences. The receptor was isolated from a human donor with ulcerative colitis or Crohn's disease, or a healthy co-twin of an affected twin (not recorded which). The chain joins TRBV6-5 to TRBJ2-5; the TRBD1 assignment by TCRdb is unverifiable without DNA. The sample taken for sequencing was blood. CDR3: CASRPGAAETQYF.